This section outlines one T cell receptor (beta chain) sequence together with its context. Antigen specificity is unknown. This entry is derived from a study of OX40 agonist ivuxolimab in advanced cancers. Overall study context: Six ivuxolimab dose levels, 0.01 to 10 mg/kg, were given intravenously every 2 weeks. Prior checkpoint blockade (anti-PD-1, anti-PD-L1 or anti-CTLA-4) was permitted; roughly 40% had it. Regarding the study as a whole: Certain nonresponders additionally had low normalized T-cell clonal expansion. At 0.1 to 3.0 mg/kg and by week 6, CD4+ and CD8+ T cells in the blood had expanded clonally.

Germline CDR1 reads SGHTA; CDR2 reads FQGNSA. The J segment lost 4 bases and the V segment lost 5 bases, leaving 6 bases of the junction unmatched. The CDR3 loop spans 16 amino acids. Profiling relied on immunoSEQ multiplex PCR, and the TCRdb table lists in-frame clones only, not all of them. In the table there are approximately 12,000 clones, about 81% of which are singletons. V gene TRBV7-2 combines with J gene TRBJ2-1, with 12 bases identical to TRBD2. The material was CD4+ or CD8+ T cells sorted from blood, obtained in a trial of the OX40 agonist ivuxolimab. The source of this sequence is an adult with an advanced solid tumor such as melanoma, head and neck, liver or kidney cancer. The CDR3: CASSPPSGRGYNEQFF. For the CDR3, the DNA is TGTGCCAGCAGCCCCCCTAGCGGGAGGGGATACAATGAGCAGTTCTTC. The full variable domain, in which reference TRBV7-2 and TRBJ2-1 provide the parts outside the CDR3, is GAGVSQSPSNKVTEKGKDVELRCDPISGHTALYWYRQSLGQGLEFLIYFQGNSAPDKSGLPSDRFSAERTGGSVSTLTIQRTQQEDSAVYLCASSPPSGRGYNEQFFGPGTRLTVL.